Listed here is a single T cell receptor beta chain. The data originate from a study of shared clonotypes between healthy human individuals. The CDR3 is made up of 17 amino acids. Germline V gives CDR1 MNHEY, CDR2 SMNVEV (reference sequence). V shed 2 bases and J 3 bases; nucleotides not matched to a gene: 9. Naive CD8 cells, CD45RO-negative and positively selected for CCR7, excluded terminally differentiated effector memory CD45RA+ cells. Profiled with immunoSEQ multiplex PCR; TCRdb holds only in-frame clones, not every one. The table has about 590,000 clones, nearly 97% seen once. The V call is TRBV27, the J call TRBJ2-7, with 11 nucleotides matching TRBD2. Sequencing was carried out using naive CD8+ T cells sorted from blood. This clonotype was sampled from a woman aged 25 to 39 in good health. The CDR3 loop reads CASSLVAGTSGVYEQYF. CDR3 coding DNA: TGTGCCAGCAGTTTAGTCGCCGGGACTAGCGGAGTCTACGAGCAGTACTTC.